The present T cell receptor beta chain was sequenced within a study of blood T cell repertoires in COVID-19. Enrolled through a virtual design, the participants were between 18 and 89 years of age and came from approximately 25 US areas. Participant reports of clinical history set cohort assignment. The length of the CDR3 is 16 residues. CDR1 is MDHEN, CDR2 SYDVKM, per germline. Trimming removed 3 bases from V and 0 bases from J; junction bases left unmatched: 7. Measured with immunoSEQ multiplex PCR; TCRdb has only the in-frame clones, and not every one. The sample lists about 190,000 clones, approximately 73% occurring once.

This TCR came from a woman aged 45 to 65 with acute COVID-19. The specimen sequenced was PBMCs or T cells enriched from blood (not recorded which). The chain employs TRBV28 and TRBJ1-1; 7 bases are a match to TRBD1. DNA for the CDR3: TGTGCCAGCAGTTTCCAAGGGGGCGGCATGAACACTGAAGCTTTCTTT. Encoded protein: CASSFQGGGMNTEAFF.